These T cell receptor beta chains were read from a single sample in a study of CD8 T cells in Susac syndrome. In TCRdb, the immunoSEQ multiplex PCR reads were re-called with MiXCR into one record per CDR3 protein. Of about 120,000 distinct CDR3 sequences listed, just under 95% were seen once; the top ten hold around 0.12%. Sequencing was done on a sample of CD8+ T cells from PBMCs. These receptors came from a human donor in good health. The CDR3 runs from the conserved cysteine through the conserved F or W. The order of the fields is D gene, J gene, V gene, clone size, CDR3 protein, CDR3 DNA. The D gene is left open where the match is weak. Where a row states a size, it is once, few, many or the class of an expanded clone; other rows omit it.

>NA|TRBJ2-1|TRBV5-1|NA
CASSLGGTTVGADEQFF
TGCGCCAGCAGCTTGGGGGGAACTACTGTGGGCGCGGATGAGCAGTTCTTC
>NA|TRBJ1-3|TRBV7-9|NA
CASSWPGGAGGNTIYF
TGTGCCAGCAGCTGGCCGGGGGGAGCAGGTGGAAACACCATATATTTT
>NA|TRBJ2-7|TRBV3-1|NA
CASSQVDEQYF
TGTGCCAGCAGCCAAGTAGACGAGCAGTACTTC
>TRBD1|TRBJ2-1|TRBV7-3|NA
CASSLDRDSYNEQFF
TGTGCCAGCAGCTTAGACAGGGACTCCTACAATGAGCAGTTCTTC
>TRBD1|TRBJ1-5|TRBV18|NA
CASSPTRGGSNQPQHF
TGTGCCAGCTCACCTACCAGGGGGGGAAGCAATCAGCCCCAGCATTTT
>NA|TRBJ2-1|TRBV6-6|NA
CASEGYNEQFF
TGTGCCAGCGAAGGGTACAATGAGCAGTTCTTC
>NA|TRBJ1-2|TRBV7-9|NA
CASSPPSGGVMNGYTF
TGTGCCAGCAGCCCCCCTTCGGGCGGGGTAATGAATGGCTACACCTTC
>NA|TRBJ1-2|TRBV3-1|NA
CASSPGTSGGYTF
TGTGCCAGCAGCCCCGGGACCTCCGGTGGCTACACCTTC
>TRBD1|TRBJ1-6|TRBV4-2|few
CASSQAQGGSPLHF
TGTGCCAGCAGCCAAGCGCAGGGGGGTTCACCCCTCCACTTT
>NA|TRBJ1-5|TRBV7-9|NA
CASSLAGAHQPQHF
TGTGCCAGCAGCTTAGCAGGGGCCCATCAGCCCCAGCATTTT
>NA|TRBJ2-6|TRBV10-3|NA
CPISPAGSSGANVLTF
TGTCCCATCAGTCCCGCAGGGAGCTCTGGGGCCAACGTCCTGACTTTC
>NA|TRBJ2-7|TRBV19|NA
CASSIDPRTYEQYF
TGTGCCAGTAGTATAGACCCCCGTACGTACGAGCAGTACTTC
>TRBD1|TRBJ2-1|TRBV20-1|NA
CSARPKEGTGRGSYSNEQFF
TGCAGTGCTAGACCAAAAGAGGGGACAGGGAGGGGTTCTTACAGCAATGAGCAGTTCTTC
>NA|TRBJ2-7|TRBV12-3/TRBV12-4|NA
CASSPTSRYEQYF
TGTGCCAGCAGTCCAACAAGTCGCTACGAGCAGTACTTC
>TRBD2|TRBJ2-1|TRBV6-4|few
CASSELAGSYNEQFF
TGTGCCAGCAGTGAATTAGCGGGGTCCTACAATGAGCAGTTCTTC
>TRBD2|TRBJ2-2|TRBV5-6|once
CASSSGLASGELFF
TGTGCCAGCAGCTCAGGACTAGCTAGCGGGGAGCTGTTTTTT
>NA|TRBJ2-1|TRBV5-6|once
CASSVTPSSYNEQFF
TGTGCCAGCAGCGTGACACCAAGCTCCTACAATGAGCAGTTCTTC
>TRBD1|TRBJ1-1|TRBV7-2|NA
CASSGQGAVTEAFF
TGTGCCAGCAGCGGACAGGGGGCAGTCACTGAAGCTTTCTTT
>NA|TRBJ1-6|TRBV12-5|NA
CASGADVGSPLHF
TGTGCTAGTGGTGCGGACGTGGGGTCACCCCTCCACTTT
>NA|TRBJ1-1|TRBV6-2/TRBV6-3|NA
CASSYSYQPKLAEAFF
TGTGCCAGCAGTTACTCGTATCAACCCAAGCTCGCTGAAGCTTTCTTT
>NA|TRBJ2-7|TRBV5-6|NA
CASSFMGKSYEQYF
TGTGCCAGCAGCTTCATGGGAAAGTCCTACGAGCAGTACTTC
>TRBD2|TRBJ2-1|TRBV7-2|NA
CASSLTTRLAGANEQFF
TGTGCCAGCAGCTTAACCACAAGACTAGCGGGAGCCAATGAGCAGTTCTTC
>NA|TRBJ1-1|TRBV19|NA
CASRQVNTEAFF
TGTGCCAGTAGGCAGGTGAACACTGAAGCTTTCTTT
>NA|TRBJ1-1|TRBV27|NA
CASSFRQLLNTEAFF
TGTGCCAGCAGTTTTCGGCAGCTGTTGAACACTGAAGCTTTCTTT
>NA|TRBJ2-6|TRBV6-2/TRBV6-3|NA
CAILSGSGANVLTF
TGTGCCATCCTGAGTGGCTCTGGGGCCAACGTCCTGACTTTC
>TRBD1|TRBJ1-2|TRBV12-3/TRBV12-4|NA
CASNNVGGQETHYGYTF
TGTGCCAGCAACAATGTGGGGGGACAGGAGACCCATTATGGCTACACCTTC
>NA|TRBJ2-3|TRBV19|NA
CASSLIGRSFGTDTQYF
TGTGCCAGTAGCCTTATTGGTCGCAGCTTCGGCACAGATACGCAGTATTTT
>TRBD2|TRBJ2-3|TRBV4-3|NA
CASSQTGTSGTDTQYF
TGCGCCAGCAGCCAGACCGGGACTAGCGGAACAGATACGCAGTATTTT
>TRBD1|TRBJ2-5|TRBV11-1|NA
CASSLGTGDGTQYF
TGTGCCAGCAGCTTGGGGACAGGGGATGGGACCCAGTACTTC
>NA|TRBJ2-5|TRBV19|NA
CASSAAGFGGAGQETQYF
TGTGCCAGTAGTGCGGCAGGTTTCGGGGGCGCGGGTCAAGAGACCCAGTACTTC
>NA|TRBJ1-2|TRBV6-2/TRBV6-3|NA
CASSYPTGSYGYTF
TGTGCCAGCAGTTACCCCACGGGCAGCTATGGCTACACCTTC
>NA|TRBJ2-2|TRBV7-2|NA
CASSLGPAGSTGELFF
TGTGCCAGCAGCTTAGGTCCGGCAGGGAGCACCGGGGAGCTGTTTTTT
>NA|TRBJ2-6|TRBV10-2|NA
CASSDTGPTSGANVLTF
TGCGCCAGCAGTGATACGGGTCCCACCTCTGGGGCCAACGTCCTGACTTTC
>NA|TRBJ1-1|TRBV7-2|NA
CASRNQGGSGTEAFF
TGTGCCAGCAGGAATCAGGGAGGGAGCGGCACTGAAGCTTTCTTT
>NA|TRBJ2-2|TRBV3-1|NA
CASSHTRPYTGELFF
TGTGCCAGCAGCCACACTCGTCCGTACACCGGGGAGCTGTTTTTT
>NA|TRBJ2-7|TRBV6-2/TRBV6-3|NA
CASSSPHSGSNPYEQYF
TGTGCCAGCAGTTCTCCCCATTCGGGATCGAACCCCTACGAGCAGTACTTC
>TRBD1|TRBJ2-3|TRBV2|NA
CATQTGVGTDTQYF
TGTGCCACCCAAACAGGGGTTGGAACAGATACGCAGTATTTT
>NA|TRBJ1-2|TRBV3-1|NA
CASSQRDSFPTYGYTF
TGTGCCAGCAGCCAGAGAGACAGTTTTCCGACCTATGGCTACACCTTC
>NA|TRBJ2-7|TRBV12-3/TRBV12-4|NA
CASSFLGAPYEQYF
TGTGCCAGCAGTTTCCTTGGTGCGCCCTACGAGCAGTACTTC
>NA|TRBJ1-1|TRBV13|once
CASSGRQQGLSRNTEAFF
TGTGCCAGCAGCGGCCGGCAACAGGGCCTATCTCGAAACACTGAAGCTTTCTTT
>TRBD2|TRBJ2-7|TRBV10-3|once
CASLETSGSYEQYF
TGTGCCAGCCTCGAAACTAGCGGATCCTACGAGCAGTACTTC
>NA|TRBJ2-2|TRBV27|NA
CASSLSWTVNTGELFF
TGTGCCAGCAGTTTATCCTGGACAGTAAACACCGGGGAGCTGTTTTTT
>NA|TRBJ2-2|TRBV7-3|NA
CASSSSERVANTGELFF
TGTGCCAGCAGCTCTAGCGAGAGGGTAGCGAACACCGGGGAGCTGTTTTTT
>NA|TRBJ1-1|TRBV6-5|NA
CASSYISGGTEAFF
TGTGCCAGCAGTTATATTTCAGGAGGCACTGAAGCTTTCTTT
>NA|TRBJ1-1|TRBV4-3|NA
CASSQAFANTEAFF
TGCGCCAGCAGCCAAGCTTTCGCGAACACTGAAGCTTTCTTT
>TRBD1|TRBJ1-5|TRBV23-1|NA
CASSHGTGDHSNQPQHF
TGCGCCAGCAGTCACGGGACAGGGGATCATAGCAATCAGCCCCAGCATTTT
>NA|TRBJ2-2|TRBV29-1|NA
CSVLGTTNTGELFF
TGCAGCGTACTTGGGACCACGAACACCGGGGAGCTGTTTTTT
>TRBD2|TRBJ2-3|TRBV25-1|NA
CASSVAGGPQGTQYF
TGTGCCAGCAGTGTCGCGGGGGGGCCTCAGGGTACGCAGTATTTT
>NA|TRBJ2-3|TRBV7-9|NA
CASSRPPEDAQYF
TGTGCCAGCAGCCGGCCCCCAGAGGACGCGCAGTATTTT
>NA|TRBJ1-1|TRBV13|NA
CASSLPGSNTEAFF
TGTGCCAGCAGCTTACCGGGAAGTAACACTGAAGCTTTCTTT
>NA|TRBJ2-5|TRBV6-1|few
CASSGQVQETQYF
TGTGCCAGCAGTGGACAGGTACAAGAGACCCAGTACTTC